These 28 T cell receptor beta chains originate from one sample sequenced in a study of control samples from healthy donors and cancer patients. The method was immunoSEQ multiplex PCR; TCRdb's version includes in-frame clones alone and lacks a portion of them. Seen here are 95,000 to 150,000 clones, roughly nine tenths observed once, and the top ten hold less than 9%. Sequenced sample: blood. All receptors derive from a woman younger than 35 in good health.

The chain links TRBV11-2 to TRBJ2-5; D unresolved. CDR1 and CDR2 from the germline V gene are SGHAT and FQNNGV. Trimming took 0 bases from V and 1 from J, leaving 9 bases between them. There are 15 residues in the CDR3. CDR3 in DNA: TGTGCCAGCAGCTTAGAACAATTTTCCCAAGAGACCCAGTACTTC. Its translation is CASSLEQFSQETQYF.

The chain has TRBV7-2 and TRBJ1-4, with D maybe TRBD1 (5 bases). Trimming left V 5 bases short and J 8 bases short, with 12 bases between. The CDR3 loop spans 13 amino acids. Germline V lookup: CDR1 SGHTA, CDR2 FQGNSA. CDR3 region: CASSPAGIEKLFF. In DNA form, the CDR3 reads TGTGCCAGCAGCCCCGCAGGGATAGAAAAACTGTTTTTT.

The chain recombines TRBV7-3 with TRBJ2-2; tentatively, D is TRBD2 (5 bases). The CDR3 is 14 residues long. The germline V gene encodes CDR1 SGHTA and CDR2 FQGTGA. The germline V and J ends were trimmed by 4 bases and 0 bases, with 6 bases remaining between them. CDR3 nucleotides: TGTGCCAGCAGCTATAGCGCGAACACCGGGGAGCTGTTTTTT. Protein product: CASSYSANTGELFF.

The chain links TRBV7-2 to TRBJ1-4; possibly TRBD1 for D (6 bases). Germline V gene lookup returns CDR1 SGHTA and CDR2 FQGNSA. V was shortened by 3 bases and J by 7 bases, with 9 bases between the two germline ends. The CDR3 totals 13 residues. Here the CDR3 DNA reads TGTGCCAGCAGCTTGGGGGGGCGTGAAAAACTGTTTTTT. This sequence encodes CASSLGGREKLFF.

CDR3 loop: CAWSVVGAAMGYTF. CDR3 DNA: TGTGCCTGGAGTGTAGTGGGGGCCGCTATGGGCTACACCTTC. The chain has TRBV30 and TRBJ1-2, with a tentative D call TRBD1 (6 bases). This CDR3 has 14 residues. Germline CDR1 reads GTSNPN; CDR2 reads SVGIG (reference sequence). Trimming took 0 bases from V and 8 from J, leaving 16 bases between them.

This chain joins TRBV28 and TRBJ2-3; 10 nucleotides agree with TRBD1. CDR1 is MDHEN, CDR2 SYDVKM, per germline. Unmatched junction bases numbered 13, after V lost 4 bases and J lost 0 bases. The CDR3 is 19 residues long. The CDR3 coding sequence is TGTGCCAGCAGTTCTGGGACAGGGGAGGATTTGATTAGCACAGATACGCAGTATTTT. It is translated as CASSSGTGEDLISTDTQYF.

The rearrangement uses TRBV28 and TRBJ1-3; D not resolved. Germline CDR1 MDHEN, CDR2 SYDVKM. Trimming cost V 8 bases and J 3 bases, with 2 bases left between them. The CDR3 runs 10 residues. CDR3 bases: TGTGCCAGCTGTGGAAACACCATATATTTT. Its protein product is CASCGNTIYF. The whole variable domain, remainder taken from reference TRBV28 and TRBJ1-3, is DVKVTQSSRYLVKRTGEKVFLECVQDMDHENMFWYRQDPGLGLRLIYFSYDVKMKEKGDIPEGYSVSREKKERFSLILESASTNQTSMYLCASCGNTIYFGEGSWLTVV.

The chain joins TRBV6-6 to TRBJ1-5; 10 bases match TRBD1. This CDR3 is built from 18 residues. V lost 5 bases and J lost 6; bases outside the gene matches: 16. Germline V gene lookup returns CDR1 MNHNY and CDR2 SVGAGI (reference sequence). CDR3 DNA: TGTGCCAGCAGTCCAAGGGAGGGGGCGACAGGGGGCATTCAGCCCCAGCATTTT. It codes for CASSPREGATGGIQPQHF.

The chain uses TRBV9 and TRBJ2-1; TRBD2 aligns across 8 bases. This CDR3 region has 15 residues. With V trimmed by 2 bases and J by 1 base, 2 bases remained unmatched. Germline CDR1 and CDR2: SGDLS and YYNGEE. The CDR3 DNA reads TGTGCCAGCAGCGTTACGGGAGGGTCCTACAATGAGCAGTTCTTC. This codes for CASSVTGGSYNEQFF.

The chain is built from TRBV5-5 and TRBJ1-5; unclear D gene. Germline CDR1 is SGHKS and CDR2 is YYEKEE (reference sequence). The CDR3 length is 15 residues. V was shortened by 4 bases and J by 0 bases, with 11 bases between the two germline ends. For the CDR3, the DNA is TGTGCCAGCAGCCCGGGCTGGAGTAGCAATCAGCCCCAGCATTTT. This codes for CASSPGWSSNQPQHF. Complete variable domain (other parts from reference TRBV5-5 and TRBJ1-5): DAGVTQSPTHLIKTRGQQVTLRCSPISGHKSVSWYQQVLGQGPQFIFQYYEKEERGRGNFPDRFSARQFPNYSSELNVNALLLGDSALYLCASSPGWSSNQPQHFGDGTRLSIL.

This sequence joins TRBV15 and TRBJ2-7; TRBD1 matches 8 bases. The junction had 3 bases not matched to a gene; V was cut back by 3 bases and J by 2 bases. Germline V gene sequence: CDR1 LNHNV, CDR2 YYDKDF (reference sequence). CDR3 length: 14 residues. The CDR3 nucleotides read TGTGCCACCAGCAGGACGACAGGGGCCTACGAGCAGTACTTC. Encoded protein: CATSRTTGAYEQYF.

V and J are TRBV5-6 and TRBJ2-5, with 9 positions matching TRBD2. The J segment lost 1 base and the V segment lost 1 base, leaving 5 bases of the junction unmatched. The CDR3 has 16 residues. CDR1 SGHDT and CDR2 YYEEEE come from the germline V gene. Written as DNA, the CDR3 is TGTGCCAGCAGCTTGTCGGGACTAGCATCCCAAGAGACCCAGTACTTC. Its protein is CASSLSGLASQETQYF.

V gene TRBV11-2 combines with J gene TRBJ1-1, with D perhaps TRBD1 (5 bases). The germline V and J ends were trimmed by 6 bases and 4 bases, with 18 bases remaining between them. The CDR3 is 15 amino acids. Germline CDR1 is SGHAT and CDR2 is FQNNGV. CDR3 protein: CASRPYLGGGTEAFF. DNA for the CDR3: TGTGCCAGCAGACCATACCTTGGGGGGGGCACTGAAGCTTTCTTT.

This clone has only one observation. The genes are TRBV21-1 and TRBJ2-1; TRBD2 reflects the table's D call only, with no check against the DNA. TRBV21-1 is listed as a pseudogene. The CDR3 totals 18 residues. The CDR3 sequence is CASSKNPSGPEPYNEQFF. The CDR3 nucleotides read TGTGCCAGCAGCAAAAATCCTAGCGGTCCCGAGCCCTACAATGAGCAGTTCTTC.

This chain's CDR3 is CASSHSPGGLYEQYF. The CDR3 coding sequence is TGTGCCAGCAGCCACTCTCCGGGCGGACTCTACGAGCAGTACTTC. The chain recombines TRBV5-5 with TRBJ2-7; a possible D gene is TRBD2 (5 bases). The CDR3 consists of 15 residues. V was trimmed by 4 bases and J by 3 bases, leaving 17 bases between them. The germline gives CDR1 SGHKS, CDR2 YYEKEE (reference sequence).

V usage is TRBV3-1 (or the pseudogene TRBV3-2) and J usage is TRBJ1-1; D uncertain. Trimming cost V 3 bases and J 2 bases, with 7 bases left between them. This CDR3 region has 13 residues. CDR1 and CDR2 from the germline V gene are LGHDT and YNNKEL (reference sequence). Here the CDR3 reads CASSHEYNTEAFF. The CDR3 region has the DNA TGTGCCAGCAGCCACGAATACAACACTGAAGCTTTCTTT.

The chain carries TRBV20-1 and TRBJ2-1, with 12 bases fitting TRBD2. The trim removed 3 bases at V and 2 bases at J, leaving 14 bases unmatched. The germline V gene has CDR1 DFQATT and CDR2 SNEGSKA (reference sequence). This CDR3 spans 19 amino acids. In DNA, the CDR3 is TGCAGTGCTAGTTCGGTAGGGGGACTAGCGGGTGGGACCTACAATGAGCAGTTCTTC. Protein: CSASSVGGLAGGTYNEQFF.

This clone was detected once. The gene calls are TRBV7-9 and TRBJ1-2; TRBD1 matches 8 bases. CDR3 length: 14 residues. Per the germline V gene, CDR1 is SEHNR and CDR2 is FQNEAQ (reference sequence). Trimming removed 5 bases from V and 4 bases from J; junction bases left unmatched: 6. The CDR3 region is CASSTGQGSYGYTF. The DNA for the CDR3 is TGTGCCAGCAGCACCGGACAGGGCAGCTATGGCTACACCTTC.

This rearrangement joins TRBV11-2 to TRBJ1-1; TRBD1 is a possible D gene (5 bases). This CDR3 is built from 13 residues. V lost 5 bases and J 3 bases, leaving 10 bases between the germline ends. The germline V gene has CDR1 SGHAT and CDR2 FQNNGV. In DNA form, the CDR3 reads TGTGCCAGCAGCCCAGACAGAGACACTGAAGCTTTCTTT. Translation gives CASSPDRDTEAFF.

This clone was recorded a few times. This chain links TRBV30 with TRBJ1-5; D call uncertain. There are 15 residues in the CDR3. Trimming left V 2 bases short and J 4 bases short, with 15 bases between. In germline, CDR1 is GTSNPN, CDR2 SVGIG (reference sequence). The CDR3 sequence: CAWSTVKGGNQPQHF. CDR3 in DNA: TGTGCCTGGAGTACGGTTAAGGGAGGGAATCAGCCCCAGCATTTT. The full variable domain, with the rest looked up from reference TRBV30 and TRBJ1-5, is SQTIHQWPATLVQPVGSPLSLECTVEGTSNPNLYWYRQAAGRGLQLLFYSVGIGQISSEVPQNLSASRPQDRQFILSSKKLLLSDSGFYLCAWSTVKGGNQPQHFGDGTRLSIL.

This chain links TRBV5-4 with TRBJ2-6; TRBD1 matches 9 bases. The CDR3 is 16 amino acids. CDR1 is SGHNT and CDR2 is YYREEE in the germline V gene (reference sequence). The V gene end was trimmed by 4 bases and the J gene end by 2 bases; junction bases not matched to a gene: 4. CDR3 nucleotides: TGTGCCAGCAGCGGAACAGGGGGCCCTGGGGCCAACGTCCTGACTTTC. Translating gives CASSGTGGPGANVLTF.

This chain connects TRBV7-2 to TRBJ2-3, with 9 bases matching TRBD1. The length of the CDR3 is 18 residues. Germline V CDR1 and CDR2: SGHTA, FQGNSA. Trimming removed 4 bases from V and 4 bases from J; junction bases left unmatched: 15. CDR3 sequence (DNA): TGTGCCAGCAGCTACTACCCTCGGACAGGGGACTTTTCAGATACGCAGTATTTT. This sequence encodes CASSYYPRTGDFSDTQYF.

Only one count was recorded for this clone. This sequence joins TRBV10-2 and TRBJ1-1; unclear D gene. The CDR3 has 13 amino acids. V was clipped by 2 bases and J by 9 bases, with 13 bases between them. Germline CDR1 reads WSHSY; CDR2 reads SAAADI. CDR3 DNA sequence: TGCGCCAGCAGTGAGAGTGGCACAAAGAAAGCTTTCTTT. This translates into CASSESGTKKAFF.

The genes are TRBV5-4 and TRBJ1-1; D gene unclear. The CDR3 is 15 residues long. The V end was cut by 1 base, the J end by 0 bases, with 10 bases between. The germline gives CDR1 SGHNT, CDR2 YYREEE (reference sequence). The CDR3 DNA sequence: TGTGCCAGCAGCTTGAAAGGTGGGATGAACACTGAAGCTTTCTTT. Its translation: CASSLKGGMNTEAFF.

The rearrangement uses TRBV9 and TRBJ1-6, with no clear D. The ends were cut back, 0 bases at V and 0 bases at J, with 10 bases in the middle. Germline lookup yields CDR1 SGDLS and CDR2 YYNGEE. The CDR3 contains 17 residues. The CDR3 region is CASSVEGPSSYNSPLHF. CDR3 nucleotides: TGTGCCAGCAGCGTAGAGGGCCCGAGCTCCTATAATTCACCCCTCCACTTT.

This chain connects TRBV28 to TRBJ2-6; no reliable D call. V lost 7 bases and J 0 bases, leaving 10 bases between the germline ends. Germline V gives CDR1 MDHEN, CDR2 SYDVKM. CDR3 size: 15 residues. DNA of the CDR3: TGTGCCAGCATCAGCGTTAACTCTGGGGCCAACGTCCTGACTTTC. This translates into CASISVNSGANVLTF.

This clone is a singleton in its sample. V gene TRBV28 combines with J gene TRBJ1-1; D gene uncertain. Germline assignment: CDR1 MDHEN and CDR2 SYDVKM. The CDR3 consists of 15 residues. V shed 7 bases and J shed 3 bases, with 18 bases lying between them. CDR3 protein: CASTPGGSGYTEAFF. Written as DNA, the CDR3 is TGTGCCAGCACTCCCGGCGGAAGTGGATACACTGAAGCTTTCTTT.

The chain recombines TRBV5-1 with TRBJ2-5; a weak D match, TRBD2 (6 bases). The germline CDR1 and CDR2 sequences are SGHRS and YFSETQ. Trimming removed 4 bases at V and 5 bases at J, with 18 bases between. CDR3 length: 15 residues. Written as DNA, the CDR3 is TGCGCCAGCAGCCCGGGAGCCCTGGTGCGGGAGACCCAGTACTTC. Amino acid sequence: CASSPGALVRETQYF.